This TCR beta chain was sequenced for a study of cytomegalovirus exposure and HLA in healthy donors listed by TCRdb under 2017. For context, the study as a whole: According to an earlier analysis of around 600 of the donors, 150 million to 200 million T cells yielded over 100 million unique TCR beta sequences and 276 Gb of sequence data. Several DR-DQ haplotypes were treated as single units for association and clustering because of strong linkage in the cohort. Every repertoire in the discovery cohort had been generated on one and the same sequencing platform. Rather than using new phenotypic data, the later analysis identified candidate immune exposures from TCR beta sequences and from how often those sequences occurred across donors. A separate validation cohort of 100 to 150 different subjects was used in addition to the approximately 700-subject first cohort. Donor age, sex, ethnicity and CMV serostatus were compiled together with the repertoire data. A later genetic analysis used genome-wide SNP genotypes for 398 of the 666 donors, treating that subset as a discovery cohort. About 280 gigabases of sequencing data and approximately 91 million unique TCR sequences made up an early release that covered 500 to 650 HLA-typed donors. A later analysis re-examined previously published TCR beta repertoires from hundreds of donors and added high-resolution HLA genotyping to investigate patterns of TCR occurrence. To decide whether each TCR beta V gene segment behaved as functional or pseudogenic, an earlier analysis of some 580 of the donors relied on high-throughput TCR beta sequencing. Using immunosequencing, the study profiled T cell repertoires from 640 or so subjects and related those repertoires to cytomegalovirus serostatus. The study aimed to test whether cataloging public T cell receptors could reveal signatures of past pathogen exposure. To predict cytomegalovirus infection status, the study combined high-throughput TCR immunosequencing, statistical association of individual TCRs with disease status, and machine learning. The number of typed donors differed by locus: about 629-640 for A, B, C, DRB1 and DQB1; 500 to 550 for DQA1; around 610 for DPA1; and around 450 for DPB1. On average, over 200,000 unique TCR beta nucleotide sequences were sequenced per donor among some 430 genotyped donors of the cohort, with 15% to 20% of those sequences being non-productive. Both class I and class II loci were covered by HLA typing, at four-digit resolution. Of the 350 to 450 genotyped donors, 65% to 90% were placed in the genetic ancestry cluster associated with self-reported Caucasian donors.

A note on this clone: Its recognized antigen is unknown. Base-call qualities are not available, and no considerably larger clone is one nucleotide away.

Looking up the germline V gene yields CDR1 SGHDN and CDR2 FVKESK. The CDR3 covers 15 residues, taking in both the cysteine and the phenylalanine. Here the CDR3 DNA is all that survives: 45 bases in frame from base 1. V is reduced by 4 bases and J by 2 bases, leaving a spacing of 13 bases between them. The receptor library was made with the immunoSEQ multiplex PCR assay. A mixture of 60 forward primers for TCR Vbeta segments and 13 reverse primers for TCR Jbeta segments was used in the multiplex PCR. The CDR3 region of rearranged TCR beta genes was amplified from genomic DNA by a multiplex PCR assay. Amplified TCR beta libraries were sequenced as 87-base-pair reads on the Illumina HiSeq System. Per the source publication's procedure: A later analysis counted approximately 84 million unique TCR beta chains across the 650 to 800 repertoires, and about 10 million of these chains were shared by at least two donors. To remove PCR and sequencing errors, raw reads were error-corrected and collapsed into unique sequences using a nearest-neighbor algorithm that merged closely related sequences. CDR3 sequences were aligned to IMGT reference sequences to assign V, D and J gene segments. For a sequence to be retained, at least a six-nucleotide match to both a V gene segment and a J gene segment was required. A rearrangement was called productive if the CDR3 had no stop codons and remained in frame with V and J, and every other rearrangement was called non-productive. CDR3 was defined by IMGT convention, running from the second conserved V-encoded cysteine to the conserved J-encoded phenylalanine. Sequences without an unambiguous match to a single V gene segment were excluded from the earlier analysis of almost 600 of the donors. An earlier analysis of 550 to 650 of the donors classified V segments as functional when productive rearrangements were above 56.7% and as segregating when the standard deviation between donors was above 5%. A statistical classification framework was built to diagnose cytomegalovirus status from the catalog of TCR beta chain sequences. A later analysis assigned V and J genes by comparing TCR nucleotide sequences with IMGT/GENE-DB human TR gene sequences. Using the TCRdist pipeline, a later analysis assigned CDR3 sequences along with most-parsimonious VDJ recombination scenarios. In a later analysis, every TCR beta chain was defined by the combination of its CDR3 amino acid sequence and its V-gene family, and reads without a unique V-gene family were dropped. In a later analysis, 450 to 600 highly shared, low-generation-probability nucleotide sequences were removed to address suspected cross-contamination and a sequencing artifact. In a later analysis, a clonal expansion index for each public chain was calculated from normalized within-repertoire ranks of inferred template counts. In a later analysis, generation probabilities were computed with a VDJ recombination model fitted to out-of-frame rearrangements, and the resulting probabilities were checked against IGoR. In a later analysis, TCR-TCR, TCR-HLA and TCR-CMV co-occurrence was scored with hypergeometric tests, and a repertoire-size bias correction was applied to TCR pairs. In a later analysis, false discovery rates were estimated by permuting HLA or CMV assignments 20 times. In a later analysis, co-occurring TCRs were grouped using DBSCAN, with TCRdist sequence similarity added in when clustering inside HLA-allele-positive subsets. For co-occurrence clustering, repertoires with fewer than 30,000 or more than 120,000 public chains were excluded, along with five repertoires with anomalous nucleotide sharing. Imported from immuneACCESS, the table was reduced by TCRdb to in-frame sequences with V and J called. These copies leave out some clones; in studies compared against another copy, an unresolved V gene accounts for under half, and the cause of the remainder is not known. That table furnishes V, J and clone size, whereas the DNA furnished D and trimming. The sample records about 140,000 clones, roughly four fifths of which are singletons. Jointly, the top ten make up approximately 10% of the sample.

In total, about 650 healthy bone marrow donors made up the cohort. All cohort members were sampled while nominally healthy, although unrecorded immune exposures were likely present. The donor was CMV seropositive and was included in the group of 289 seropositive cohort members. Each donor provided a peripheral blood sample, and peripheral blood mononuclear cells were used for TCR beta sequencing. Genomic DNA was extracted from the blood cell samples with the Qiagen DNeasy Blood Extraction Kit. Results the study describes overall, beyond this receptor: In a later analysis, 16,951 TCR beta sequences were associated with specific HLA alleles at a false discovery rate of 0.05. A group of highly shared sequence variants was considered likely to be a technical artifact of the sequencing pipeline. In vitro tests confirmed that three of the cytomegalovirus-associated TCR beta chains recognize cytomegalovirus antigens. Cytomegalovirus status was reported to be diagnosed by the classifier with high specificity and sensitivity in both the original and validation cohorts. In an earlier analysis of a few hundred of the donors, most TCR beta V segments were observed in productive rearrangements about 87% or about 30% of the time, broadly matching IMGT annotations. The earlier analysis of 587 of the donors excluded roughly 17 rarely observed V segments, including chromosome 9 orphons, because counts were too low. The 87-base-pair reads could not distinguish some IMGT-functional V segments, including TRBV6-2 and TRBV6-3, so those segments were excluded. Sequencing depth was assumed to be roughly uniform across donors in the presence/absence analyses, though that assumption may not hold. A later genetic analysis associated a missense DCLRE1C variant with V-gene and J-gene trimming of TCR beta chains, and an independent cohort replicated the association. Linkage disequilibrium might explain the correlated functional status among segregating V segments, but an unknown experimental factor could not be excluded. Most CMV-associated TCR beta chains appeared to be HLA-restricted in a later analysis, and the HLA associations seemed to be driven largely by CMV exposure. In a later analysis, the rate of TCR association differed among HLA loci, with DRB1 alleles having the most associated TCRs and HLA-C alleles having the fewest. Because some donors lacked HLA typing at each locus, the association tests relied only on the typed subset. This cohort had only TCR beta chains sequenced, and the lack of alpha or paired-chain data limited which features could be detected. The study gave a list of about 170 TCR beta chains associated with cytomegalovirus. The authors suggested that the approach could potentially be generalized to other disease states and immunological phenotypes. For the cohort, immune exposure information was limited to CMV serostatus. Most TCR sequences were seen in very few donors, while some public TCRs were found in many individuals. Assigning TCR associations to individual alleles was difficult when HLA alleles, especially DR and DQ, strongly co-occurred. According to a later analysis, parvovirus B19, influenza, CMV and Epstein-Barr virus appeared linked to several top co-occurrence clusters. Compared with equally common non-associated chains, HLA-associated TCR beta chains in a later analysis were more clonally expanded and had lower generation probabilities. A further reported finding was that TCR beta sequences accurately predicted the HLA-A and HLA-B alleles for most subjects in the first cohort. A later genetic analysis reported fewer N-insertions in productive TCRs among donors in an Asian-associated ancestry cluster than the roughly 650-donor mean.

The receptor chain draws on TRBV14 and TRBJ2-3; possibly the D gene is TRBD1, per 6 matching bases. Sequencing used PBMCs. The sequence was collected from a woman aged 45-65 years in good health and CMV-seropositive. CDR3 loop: CASSPDRWATDTQYF. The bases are TGTGCCAGCAGCCCCGACAGGTGGGCCACAGATACGCAGTATTTT.